The rows below give T cell receptor beta chains drawn from one sample of a study of cytomegalovirus exposure and HLA in healthy donors. Method: immunoSEQ multiplex PCR; TCRdb's copy keeps in-frame clones and lacks some. The sample has about 90,000 clones, less than 85% seen once. Source material: PBMCs. The receptors here all came from a young man in good health and CMV-seronegative. CDR3s include the opening cysteine and the closing phenylalanine or tryptophan. D genes are given only for firm matches. The listing skips clone size in some rows; elsewhere it reads once, few, many or a size class.

d_call: TRBD1
clone_size: -
v_call: TRBV5-1
j_call: TRBJ1-4
cdr3_nt: TGCGCCAGCAGCGGACGGACCGGGACAGGGACGACAACTAATGAAAAACTGTTTTTT
cdr3_aa: CASSGRTGTGTTTNEKLFF

d_call: -
clone_size: -
v_call: TRBV9
j_call: TRBJ2-2
cdr3_nt: TGTGCCAGCAGCACTACCCAGGGGGTGGACTACTCGGGCGGGGAGCTGTTTTTT
cdr3_aa: CASSTTQGVDYSGGELFF

d_call: -
clone_size: -
v_call: TRBV5-4
j_call: TRBJ2-3
cdr3_nt: TGTGCCAGCAGCTTGGCACCCCGTGGGCCAGATACGCAGTATTTT
cdr3_aa: CASSLAPRGPDTQYF

d_call: -
clone_size: -
v_call: TRBV10-2
j_call: TRBJ1-2
cdr3_nt: TGCGCCAGCAGGGACCAGGGCCACAGTTCCTTC
cdr3_aa: CASRDQGHSSF

d_call: TRBD2
clone_size: -
v_call: TRBV4-3
j_call: TRBJ2-7
cdr3_nt: TGCGCCAGCAGCCGAAGTATGGGTAGCGGGAGAGCGTACTACGAGCAGTACTTC
cdr3_aa: CASSRSMGSGRAYYEQYF

d_call: -
clone_size: -
v_call: TRBV30
j_call: TRBJ2-2
cdr3_nt: TGTGCCTGGAGTGTAATTATTTCCGGGGAGCTGTTTTTT
cdr3_aa: CAWSVIISGELFF

d_call: -
clone_size: once
v_call: TRBV7-8
j_call: TRBJ2-5
cdr3_nt: TGTGCCAGCAGCTTAGGGGGGGAAGAGACCCAGTACTTC
cdr3_aa: CASSLGGEETQYF

d_call: -
clone_size: -
v_call: TRBV13
j_call: TRBJ1-1
cdr3_nt: TGTGCCAGCAGCGAGATTGGGGCTATGAACACTGAAGCTTTCTTT
cdr3_aa: CASSEIGAMNTEAFF

d_call: TRBD1
clone_size: -
v_call: TRBV6-1
j_call: TRBJ2-3
cdr3_nt: TGTGCCGGCGCCGGGACAGCTACAGATACGCAGTATTTT
cdr3_aa: CAGAGTATDTQYF

d_call: -
clone_size: -
v_call: TRBV28
j_call: TRBJ1-3
cdr3_nt: TGTGCCAGCAGCCAAACATTGATAGCTCACCCTGACTCTGGAAACACCATATATTTT
cdr3_aa: CASSQTLIAHPDSGNTIYF

d_call: -
clone_size: -
v_call: TRBV5-6
j_call: TRBJ1-5
cdr3_nt: TGTGCCAGCAGCTTGTACACGGGGGGCAATCAGCCCCAGCATTTT
cdr3_aa: CASSLYTGGNQPQHF

d_call: -
clone_size: once
v_call: TRBV27
j_call: TRBJ2-7
cdr3_nt: TGTGCCAGCAGCCCGATTACAGGGCCTGGGCTCTCCTACGAGCAGTACTTC
cdr3_aa: CASSPITGPGLSYEQYF

d_call: -
clone_size: -
v_call: TRBV7-6
j_call: TRBJ2-7
cdr3_nt: TGTGCCAGCAGCTTCGGGGAACCCTACGAGCAGTACTTC
cdr3_aa: CASSFGEPYEQYF

d_call: -
clone_size: -
v_call: TRBV27
j_call: TRBJ1-4
cdr3_nt: TGTGCCAGCAGTTATAGGACGGCCCTAAGGGGTGAAAAACTGTTTTTT
cdr3_aa: CASSYRTALRGEKLFF

d_call: -
clone_size: -
v_call: TRBV5-1
j_call: TRBJ1-1
cdr3_nt: TGCGCCAGCAGCTTACTAACACCGACGAACACTGAAGCTTTCTTT
cdr3_aa: CASSLLTPTNTEAFF

d_call: TRBD2
clone_size: -
v_call: TRBV5-6
j_call: TRBJ2-3
cdr3_nt: TGTGCCAGCAGCCCGGGACTAGTAAGGGATACGCAGTATTTT
cdr3_aa: CASSPGLVRDTQYF

d_call: -
clone_size: -
v_call: TRBV27
j_call: TRBJ1-3
cdr3_nt: TGTGCCAGCAGTTTGGCCGGGAATGGAAACACCATATATTTT
cdr3_aa: CASSLAGNGNTIYF

d_call: TRBD1
clone_size: -
v_call: TRBV27
j_call: TRBJ1-2
cdr3_nt: TGTGCCAGCAGTCAGGGGGCCGGGGAGATCTATGGCTACACCTTC
cdr3_aa: CASSQGAGEIYGYTF

d_call: -
clone_size: once
v_call: TRBV9
j_call: TRBJ2-2
cdr3_nt: TGTGCCAGCAGCGTAGGACATAAAGGACTCGCCGGGGAGCTGTTTTTT
cdr3_aa: CASSVGHKGLAGELFF

d_call: TRBD2
clone_size: once
v_call: TRBV6-5
j_call: TRBJ2-7
cdr3_nt: TGTGCCAGCACCCCCTATATAGCGGGCCCCTACGAGCAGTACTTC
cdr3_aa: CASTPYIAGPYEQYF

d_call: TRBD1
clone_size: -
v_call: TRBV2
j_call: TRBJ2-7
cdr3_nt: TGTGCCAGCAGAGGGACAGGGGACTACGAGCAGTACTTC
cdr3_aa: CASRGTGDYEQYF

d_call: TRBD1
clone_size: -
v_call: TRBV7-2
j_call: TRBJ1-4
cdr3_nt: TGTGCCAGCAGCGCAGACAGGGGGCGCCGTGAAAAACTGTTTTTT
cdr3_aa: CASSADRGRREKLFF

d_call: -
clone_size: -
v_call: TRBV6-5
j_call: TRBJ2-3
cdr3_nt: TGTGCCAGCAGCAGAACTAGAGACCATACGCAGTATTTT
cdr3_aa: CASSRTRDHTQYF

d_call: TRBD1
clone_size: -
v_call: TRBV10-3
j_call: TRBJ1-2
cdr3_nt: TGTGCCAACAACAGGGGAGCTGAGGACTATGGCTACACCTTC
cdr3_aa: CANNRGAEDYGYTF

d_call: -
clone_size: -
v_call: TRBV5-6
j_call: TRBJ2-7
cdr3_nt: TGTGCCAGCAGCTTACAGGACGTCTACGAGCAGTACTTC
cdr3_aa: CASSLQDVYEQYF

d_call: -
clone_size: -
v_call: TRBV25-1
j_call: TRBJ1-5
cdr3_nt: TGTGCCAGCAGTGGGTCAGGACAGCCCCAGCATTTT
cdr3_aa: CASSGSGQPQHF

d_call: -
clone_size: -
v_call: TRBV7-2
j_call: TRBJ1-1
cdr3_nt: TGTGCCAGCAGCTTAGTATCCCAGTGGACAGCCACTGAAGCTTTCTTT
cdr3_aa: CASSLVSQWTATEAFF

d_call: -
clone_size: -
v_call: TRBV27
j_call: TRBJ1-1
cdr3_nt: TGTGCCAGCAGTCCCAACAAATCTGGCACTGAAGCTTTCTTT
cdr3_aa: CASSPNKSGTEAFF

d_call: TRBD2
clone_size: -
v_call: TRBV7-9
j_call: TRBJ2-7
cdr3_nt: TGTGCCAGCAGCCCATCGGCTAGCGGGAGTGCCGAGCAGTACTTC
cdr3_aa: CASSPSASGSAEQYF

d_call: -
clone_size: -
v_call: TRBV7-2
j_call: TRBJ1-1
cdr3_nt: TGTGCCAGCAGCTTAGCGCAGGCGGGGAGGACTGAAGCTTTCTTT
cdr3_aa: CASSLAQAGRTEAFF

d_call: -
clone_size: -
v_call: TRBV6-6
j_call: TRBJ2-7
cdr3_nt: TGTGCCAGCAGTTACAGGGGTTACGAGCAGTACTTC
cdr3_aa: CASSYRGYEQYF

d_call: -
clone_size: -
v_call: TRBV18
j_call: TRBJ2-2
cdr3_nt: TGTGCCAGCTCACCTATCGGGACACCGAATCAGAACACCGGGGAGCTGTTTTTT
cdr3_aa: CASSPIGTPNQNTGELFF

d_call: TRBD2
clone_size: -
v_call: TRBV2
j_call: TRBJ2-1
cdr3_nt: TGTGCCAGCAGAACTAGCGGGAACCGGGGTGAGCAGTTCTTC
cdr3_aa: CASRTSGNRGEQFF

d_call: -
clone_size: few
v_call: TRBV30
j_call: TRBJ2-2
cdr3_nt: TGTGCCTGGTTTCCCGGGACTGGGGTCGGGGAGCTGTTTTTT
cdr3_aa: CAWFPGTGVGELFF

d_call: -
clone_size: -
v_call: TRBV6-1
j_call: TRBJ1-1
cdr3_nt: TGTGCCAGCAGTGAACAGGGAATGGGCGCTGAAGCTTTCTTT
cdr3_aa: CASSEQGMGAEAFF

d_call: TRBD2
clone_size: -
v_call: TRBV14
j_call: TRBJ2-6
cdr3_nt: TGTGCCAGCAGCCTACTTGCCAGCGGGGGCTCTGGGGCCAACGTCCTGACTTTC
cdr3_aa: CASSLLASGGSGANVLTF

d_call: -
clone_size: few
v_call: TRBV19
j_call: TRBJ1-1
cdr3_nt: TGTGCCAGTAGTATAGTCCCGGGGGTGAACACTGAAGCTTTCTTT
cdr3_aa: CASSIVPGVNTEAFF

d_call: TRBD2
clone_size: once
v_call: TRBV4-2
j_call: TRBJ2-7
cdr3_nt: TGTGCCAGCAGCCGAGCGGGAGTATCCTACGAGCAGTACTTC
cdr3_aa: CASSRAGVSYEQYF

d_call: -
clone_size: few
v_call: TRBV14
j_call: TRBJ1-2
cdr3_nt: TGTGCCAGCAGCCCGATGGGGGCATACTTGGATGGCTACACCTTC
cdr3_aa: CASSPMGAYLDGYTF

d_call: TRBD1
clone_size: -
v_call: TRBV7-9
j_call: TRBJ2-5
cdr3_nt: TGTGCCAGCAGCTTAGCAACAGGGGGCCAAGAGACCCAGTACTTC
cdr3_aa: CASSLATGGQETQYF

d_call: TRBD2
clone_size: -
v_call: TRBV9
j_call: TRBJ2-3
cdr3_nt: TGTGCCAGCAGCGTAGCTACTTCGGGAGGGGCTAGCACAGATACGCAGTATTTT
cdr3_aa: CASSVATSGGASTDTQYF

d_call: TRBD2
clone_size: -
v_call: TRBV4-3
j_call: TRBJ2-7
cdr3_nt: TGCGCCAGCAGCCAGGACGGAGCGGGAGGGCGCGAGCAGTACTTC
cdr3_aa: CASSQDGAGGREQYF

d_call: -
clone_size: -
v_call: TRBV5-8
j_call: TRBJ1-1
cdr3_nt: TGTGCCAGCAGCCTTGAGTTGGGGGCTTTTAGAAATACTGAAGCTTTCTTT
cdr3_aa: CASSLELGAFRNTEAFF

d_call: TRBD1
clone_size: -
v_call: TRBV29-1
j_call: TRBJ2-2
cdr3_nt: TGCAGCGTTGATCGACAGGGAGTGCTGTTTTTT
cdr3_aa: CSVDRQGVLFF

d_call: -
clone_size: -
v_call: TRBV9
j_call: TRBJ2-7
cdr3_nt: TGTGCCAGCAGCGTAGTGGCTAGCGCGCCCTACGAGCAGTACTTC
cdr3_aa: CASSVVASAPYEQYF

d_call: TRBD2
clone_size: -
v_call: TRBV5-1
j_call: TRBJ2-7
cdr3_nt: TGCGCCAGCAGCTGGCTAGCGGGAGTCTCCTACGAGCAGTACTTC
cdr3_aa: CASSWLAGVSYEQYF

d_call: -
clone_size: -
v_call: TRBV28
j_call: TRBJ1-1
cdr3_nt: TGTGCCAGCAGTGTTCGTAGTGAAGCTTTCTTT
cdr3_aa: CASSVRSEAFF

d_call: TRBD2
clone_size: -
v_call: TRBV30
j_call: TRBJ2-1
cdr3_nt: TGTGCCTCACACCCAGCGGGGCCGTGGGGTGAGCAGTTCTTC
cdr3_aa: CASHPAGPWGEQFF